The 12 T cell receptor beta chains listed next were all sequenced from one sample in a study of blood T cell repertoires in COVID-19. The method was immunoSEQ multiplex PCR; TCRdb's version includes in-frame clones alone and lacks a portion of them. The sample records 95,000 to 110,000 clones, about nine tenths being singletons. Material: peripheral blood. The source of these receptors is an elderly woman in a cohort sampled during active COVID-19.

The CDR3 DNA sequence: TGTGCCTGGGACAGGGAGTCGGGACAGCCCCAGCATTTT. Its protein product is CAWDRESGQPQHF. The chain recombines TRBV30 with TRBJ1-5, with TRBD1 matching over 7 bases. CDR1 and CDR2 from the germline V gene are GTSNPN and SVGIG (reference sequence). V dropped 5 bases and J dropped 7; count of bases not matched to a gene: 8. CDR3 length: 13 residues.

The chain links TRBV24-1 to TRBJ1-5, with D maybe TRBD1 (6 bases). Trimming pared 3 bases from V and 11 bases from J, leaving 10 bases between. Germline V gene data show CDR1 as KGHDR and CDR2 as SFDVKD. This CDR3 comprises 12 residues. The CDR3 is CATSDRTEAQHF. CDR3 sequence (DNA): TGTGCCACCAGTGATCGGACAGAGGCCCAGCATTTT.

The V and J genes are TRBV7-9 and TRBJ1-2; possibly TRBD1 for D (5 bases). Germline-derived CDR1 and CDR2 are SEHNR and FQNEAQ (reference sequence). V lost 5 bases, J lost 3 bases, and 10 bases lay in between. The CDR3 is 13 residues long. For the CDR3, the DNA is TGTGCCAGCAGCCGCGGGGGGGACTATGGCTACACCTTC. Encoded protein: CASSRGGDYGYTF.

This clone is a singleton in its sample. The chain has TRBV18 and TRBJ2-1, with TRBD2 matching over 9 bases. In germline, CDR1 is KGHSH, CDR2 LQKENI. Losses at the gene ends were 0 bases for V and 3 bases for J; bases not matched to a gene: 6. The CDR3 runs 17 residues. The CDR3 spells CASSPPIPAGGYNEQFF. CDR3 DNA sequence: TGTGCCAGCTCACCACCTATCCCAGCGGGGGGCTACAATGAGCAGTTCTTC.

V is TRBV29-1 and J is TRBJ2-1; D is uncertain. Looked up from germline, CDR1 is SQVTM and CDR2 is ANQGSEA. The V gene lost 8 bases and the J gene lost 0 bases, with 8 bases spanning the gap. The CDR3 has 12 amino acids. CDR3 in amino acids: CSLQSSYNEQFF. CDR3 coding DNA: TGCAGCCTACAGAGCTCCTACAATGAGCAGTTCTTC.

This chain connects TRBV5-1 to TRBJ2-5; weak D call: TRBD1 (6 bases). This CDR3 region has 14 residues. In germline, CDR1 is SGHRS, CDR2 YFSETQ. V was cut by 1 base and J by 4 bases, with 11 bases left in between. The CDR3 loop reads CASSLQDRRETQYF. The CDR3 region has the DNA TGCGCCAGCAGCTTGCAAGACAGGAGAGAGACCCAGTACTTC.

This chain connects TRBV10-1 to TRBJ2-7, with a possible D match to TRBD2 (6 bases). This CDR3 spans 11 amino acids. Germline V lookup: CDR1 WNHNN, CDR2 SYGVQD (reference sequence). V was trimmed by 4 bases and J by 7 bases, leaving 8 bases between them. The CDR3 sequence: CASSVGGEQYF. CDR3 DNA sequence: TGCGCCAGCAGTGTTGGAGGGGAGCAGTACTTC.

The chain uses TRBV30 and TRBJ2-7; possibly TRBD1 for D (6 bases). Trimming pared 2 bases from V and 0 bases from J, leaving 17 bases between. This CDR3 is built from 16 residues. Germline V lookup: CDR1 GTSNPN, CDR2 SVGIG (reference sequence). This CDR3 is CAWSMFGTPNSYEQYF. For the CDR3, the DNA is TGTGCCTGGAGTATGTTCGGGACACCGAACTCCTACGAGCAGTACTTC.

The chain uses TRBV3-1 (or the pseudogene TRBV3-2) and TRBJ2-7; tentative D call: TRBD2 (7 bases). The CDR3 length is 15 residues. The V end was cut by 1 base, the J end by 2 bases, with 12 bases between. Germline V CDR1 and CDR2: LGHDT, YNNKEL (reference sequence). Here the CDR3 reads CASSQVGGGAYEQYF. The CDR3 DNA reads TGTGCCAGCAGCCAAGTGGGAGGGGGAGCCTACGAGCAGTACTTC.

This chain links TRBV5-1 with TRBJ2-2; 13 positions match TRBD2. CDR1 is SGHRS, CDR2 YFSETQ, per germline. V trimming: 4 bases; J trimming: 2 bases; junction bases outside the gene matches: 14. The CDR3 has 20 amino acids. The CDR3 DNA is TGCGCCAGCAGCCCAAAAGGACTAGCGGGGGCCATGGCTAACACCGGGGAGCTGTTTTTT. Translating gives CASSPKGLAGAMANTGELFF.

The chain combines TRBV7-2 with TRBJ1-5; TRBD1 might be the D (6 bases). From germline, CDR1 is SGHTA and CDR2 FQGNSA. This CDR3 region has 15 residues. V was pared by 5 bases and J by 4 bases, with 15 bases between. The CDR3 sequence is CASSMAGATNQPQHF. The CDR3 bases are TGTGCCAGCAGCATGGCGGGGGCGACTAATCAGCCCCAGCATTTT.

This clone appeared once. The chain links TRBV6-6 to TRBJ2-1; TRBD1 matches 11 bases. J lost 3 bases, V lost 6 bases, and 4 bases had no gene match. The CDR3 totals 15 residues. Germline V CDR1 and CDR2: MNHNY, SVGAGI (reference sequence). As DNA, the CDR3 is TGTGCCAGCAGACGCGGGACAGGGGGCTACAATGAGCAGTTCTTC. It encodes CASRRGTGGYNEQFF.